In this sample, the clone carrying this T cell receptor (beta chain) turned up once. The CDR3 is 13 amino acids. From germline, CDR1 is MNHNY and CDR2 SVGAGI (reference sequence). V shed 3 bases and J shed 3 bases, with 8 bases lying between them. Methods used by the authors: The authors estimated nucleated cell counts from reference gene primer amplification. Method: immunoSEQ multiplex PCR; TCRdb's copy keeps in-frame clones and lacks some. The DNA gave D and trimming, while V, J and clone size come from that table. Seen here are some 340,000 clones, around 83% observed once, and the top ten hold 3%. The data belong to a study of blood T cell repertoires in COVID-19. Study-wide context: Nucleic acid was either cDNA or gDNA, and it came from T cells, B-cell-depleted T cells, or PBMCs.

The chain has TRBV6-6 and TRBJ2-5, with D maybe TRBD2 (5 bases). This clonotype was obtained from a man aged 25-45 years with active or convalescent COVID-19. The sequenced sample was peripheral blood. CDR3 in amino acids: CASSYDYKETQYF. The CDR3 bases are TGTGCCAGCAGTTATGACTACAAAGAGACCCAGTACTTC.